This T cell receptor (beta chain) originates from a study of blood T cell repertoires in COVID-19. As for the study in general: The United States, Italy and Spain supplied acute and convalescent COVID-19 samples. Nucleic acid was either cDNA or gDNA, and it came from T cells, B-cell-depleted T cells, or PBMCs.

Losses at the gene ends were 6 bases for V and 4 bases for J; bases not matched to a gene: 8. This CDR3 comprises 15 residues. From germline, CDR1 is SGHAT and CDR2 FQNNGV. As processed by the authors: Nucleated cell number was recorded as an estimate derived from reference gene primer amplification. TCRdb's table, derived via immunoSEQ multiplex PCR, lists solely in-frame clones and lacks some. The V and J calls and clone size are taken from that table; D and trimming were inferred from the DNA. The sample yields 300,000 to 400,000 clones, about 93% seen once. The source of this sequence is a young woman who had recovered from COVID-19. The chain combines TRBV11-2 with TRBJ2-2; TRBD2 aligns across 7 bases. The sequenced sample consisted of peripheral blood. The CDR3 reads CASRRRELGTGELFF. CDR3 DNA: TGTGCCAGCAGGCGGCGGGAGTTGGGCACCGGGGAGCTGTTTTTT.